This T cell receptor (beta chain) was retrieved from a study of T cells after yellow fever vaccination. TCRdb fed the 5' RACE reads into MiXCR, producing one record per CDR3 protein. The sample shows 300,000 to 350,000 distinct CDR3 sequences, approximately 4% of them seen only once. Germline CDR1 SGHKS, CDR2 YYEKEE (reference sequence). This CDR3 spans 16 amino acids. V was clipped by 0 bases and J by 2 bases; unmatched bases: 4. This TCR came from a man between 18 and 35 years old who received the YFV17D yellow fever vaccine. V and J are TRBV5-5 and TRBJ2-4; 8 bases agree with TRBD1. The sample here was PBMCs, taken 5 days after the yellow fever booster vaccination. CDR3 sequence: CASSLEGQVTKNIQYF. The DNA for the CDR3 is TGTGCCAGCAGCTTGGAGGGACAGGTCACCAAAAACATTCAGTACTTC.